The source of this T cell receptor beta chain is a study of shared clonotypes between healthy human individuals. The assay ran at deep level. Some clones are missing from TCRdb's copy, which holds only in-frame ones; the method was immunoSEQ multiplex PCR. The sample has roughly 2.1 million clones, about 92% seen once; the top ten hold under 2%. Notes on this clone: Its antigen is still unknown. Additional DNA sequences in this sample encode the identical CDR3.

Notes on the study in general: Naive CD4 clonotypes overlapped across a handful of donors at roughly 5.1%. It was the non-shared clonotypes that had lower generation probabilities than clonotypes shared by all four donors. Sequencing depth was expected to influence donor clonotype sharing.

Germline-derived CDR1 and CDR2 are MDHEN and SYDVKM. J lost 3 bases, V lost 7 bases, and 5 bases had no gene match. CDR3 size: 13 residues. CD45RO negativity and positive selection for CCR7 defined naive CD8 cells, a population that excluded terminally differentiated effector memory CD45RA+ cells. Specimen: naive CD8+ T cells from PBMCs. The sequence was collected from a man between 18 and 35 years old in good health. Some clones in this sample may be carry-over from other donors' samples. The chain uses TRBV28 and TRBJ2-7, with TRBD2 identical over 8 bases. CDR3 region: CASTPGGGYEQYF. CDR3 nucleotide sequence: TGTGCCAGCACGCCCGGGGGGGGCTACGAGCAGTACTTC.